This T cell receptor beta chain comes out of a study of vaccination and CD4 T cells after COVID-19. As regards this clonotype: Antigen unknown.

V was pared by 3 bases and J by 3 bases, with 11 bases between. This CDR3 region has 14 residues. CDR1 and CDR2 (germline): LNHDA, SQIVND (reference sequence). The Oncomine TCR Beta short-read assay sequenced DNA from cultured CD4+ T cells. TCRdb re-analysed the PCR reads in MiXCR, keeping a single row per CDR3 protein. The repertoire holds some 14,000 distinct CDR3 sequences, with roughly a quarter as singletons. This sample's treatment: roughly 10-day PBMC culture with coronavirus spike peptide pools or control peptides (ViraFEST assay). A negative selection step was used to isolate CD4+ T cells once culture had run for 10 days.

The material was CD4+ T cells from blood, cultured in vitro, obtained after SARS-CoV-2 vaccination. V and J are TRBV19 and TRBJ1-2; D call uncertain. The origin of this receptor is a human donor who had recovered from COVID-19. CDR3 bases: TGTGCCAGTAGTATCGGCTCCGGCTACTATGGCTACACCTTC. Translating it yields CASSIGSGYYGYTF.